This is a list of T cell receptor beta chains from one sample in a study of blood T cell repertoires in COVID-19. Only in-frame clones appear in the TCRdb table, and some are missing; sequencing was by immunoSEQ multiplex PCR. This table has hundreds of thousands of clones, 83% appearing once. Sequencing was performed on peripheral blood. These receptors were collected from a woman in her 50s who had recovered from COVID-19. The CDR3 runs from the conserved cysteine through the conserved F or W. D genes are given only for firm matches. The size field is filled for only some rows; it gives once, few, many or a size class.

j_call,d_call,v_call,clone_size,cdr3_aa,cdr3_nt
TRBJ2-7,TRBD1,TRBV19,NA,CASKQSGQGFYEQYF,TGTGCCAGTAAGCAATCGGGACAGGGCTTCTACGAGCAGTACTTC
TRBJ2-2,NA,TRBV4-3,NA,CASSQLSPPGELFF,TGCGCCAGCAGCCAACTATCGCCCCCCGGGGAGCTGTTTTTT
TRBJ2-1,TRBD2,TRBV5-4,NA,CASSLAPGLAGNNEQFF,TGTGCCAGCAGCTTGGCCCCGGGACTAGCGGGAAACAATGAGCAGTTCTTC
TRBJ2-5,NA,TRBV4-2,NA,CASSPSRGYQETQYF,TGTGCCAGCAGCCCCTCACGGGGGTACCAAGAGACCCAGTACTTC
TRBJ2-1,NA,TRBV24-1,NA,CATSEGGAMNEQFF,TGTGCCACCAGTGAGGGGGGGGCGATGAATGAGCAGTTCTTC
TRBJ1-2,NA,TRBV5-6,NA,CASSPLGVYYGYTF,TGTGCCAGCAGTCCGCTCGGGGTTTACTATGGCTACACCTTC
TRBJ1-2,NA,TRBV19,NA,CASSIRSGGRRGSGYTF,TGTGCCAGTAGTATCCGTTCCGGGGGGAGGAGGGGGTCCGGCTACACCTTC
TRBJ2-1,TRBD2,TRBV6-2/TRBV6-3,NA,CASSSWLAVIDEQFF,TGTGCCAGCAGTTCTTGGCTAGCGGTCATCGATGAGCAGTTCTTC
TRBJ2-3,NA,TRBV5-6,NA,CASSPLFGTDTQYF,TGTGCCAGCAGCCCTCTTTTCGGCACAGATACGCAGTATTTT
TRBJ2-4,TRBD1,TRBV30,NA,CAWSKSAGGVQYF,TGTGCCTGGAGTAAATCGGCAGGGGGCGTTCAGTACTTC
TRBJ1-4,NA,TRBV19,NA,CASSIIGQNNEKLFF,TGTGCCAGTAGTATCATAGGACAGAACAATGAAAAACTGTTTTTT
TRBJ1-2,NA,TRBV4-3,NA,CASSPATQGGGYTF,TGCGCCAGCAGCCCCGCGACCCAGGGTGGGGGCTACACCTTC
TRBJ2-6,NA,TRBV7-8,NA,CASRMGSLAGANVLTF,TGTGCCAGCCGTATGGGGTCTCTAGCCGGGGCCAACGTCCTGACTTTC
TRBJ2-7,TRBD1,TRBV5-6,NA,CASSGTGNPPYEQYF,TGTGCCAGCAGCGGGACAGGTAATCCTCCCTACGAGCAGTACTTC
TRBJ1-5,TRBD1,TRBV28,NA,CASRQGAQPQHF,TGTGCCAGCAGACAGGGGGCCCAGCCCCAGCATTTT
TRBJ1-2,TRBD1,TRBV7-9,NA,CASSLETGDGYTF,TGTGCCAGCAGCTTGGAGACAGGGGATGGCTACACCTTC
TRBJ2-2,TRBD2,TRBV6-5,NA,CASSLSSGMNTGELFF,TGTGCCAGCAGTTTGTCTAGCGGGATGAACACCGGGGAGCTGTTTTTT
TRBJ1-6,TRBD1,TRBV11-2,once,CASSSRTGSSYNSPLHF,TGTGCCAGCAGCTCCCGGACAGGGAGCTCCTATAATTCACCCCTCCACTTT
TRBJ2-7,NA,TRBV5-1,NA,CASSLSQRATYEQYF,TGCGCCAGCAGCCTATCTCAGCGGGCTACCTACGAGCAGTACTTC
TRBJ2-7,TRBD1,TRBV10-3,NA,CAISGQGTGSYEQYF,TGTGCCATCAGTGGACAGGGGACGGGATCCTACGAGCAGTACTTC
TRBJ2-3,TRBD1,TRBV10-3,NA,CAINRGVEADTQYF,TGTGCCATCAACAGGGGGGTAGAGGCAGATACGCAGTATTTT
TRBJ2-6,NA,TRBV2,NA,CASTSLSSGANVLTF,TGTGCCAGCACCTCCCTGTCTTCTGGGGCCAACGTCCTGACTTTC
TRBJ2-7,NA,TRBV19,NA,CASSSRLSSYEQYF,TGTGCCAGTAGTTCGCGGCTAAGCTCCTACGAGCAGTACTTC
TRBJ2-1,TRBD2,TRBV18,NA,CASSSETSGSFGNEQFF,TGTGCCAGCTCATCAGAGACTAGCGGGAGCTTTGGGAATGAGCAGTTCTTC
TRBJ2-3,TRBD1,TRBV9,NA,CASSETGASTDTQYF,TGTGCCAGCAGCGAGACAGGGGCTAGCACAGATACGCAGTATTTT
TRBJ2-2,TRBD1,TRBV4-2,few,CATMLTGTNTGELFF,TGTGCCACTATGTTGACAGGGACGAACACCGGGGAGCTGTTTTTT
TRBJ2-1,NA,TRBV7-2,NA,CASSPWMDVLVSEQFF,TGTGCCAGCAGCCCTTGGATGGATGTTCTAGTTAGTGAGCAGTTCTTC
TRBJ1-5,NA,TRBV20-1,NA,CSASNLNQPQHF,TGCAGTGCTAGTAATCTCAATCAGCCCCAGCATTTT
TRBJ1-6,TRBD1,TRBV3-1/TRBV3-2,NA,CASSHRTGFNSPLHF,TGTGCCAGCAGCCACCGGACAGGGTTTAATTCACCCCTCCACTTT
TRBJ2-1,TRBD2,TRBV13,NA,CASSLALAGAYNEQFF,TGTGCCAGCAGCTTAGCTCTAGCGGGAGCGTACAATGAGCAGTTCTTC
TRBJ1-6,NA,TRBV7-9,few,CASSLYQRSDSPLHF,TGTGCCAGCAGCTTATATCAGAGGTCGGATTCACCCCTCCACTTT
TRBJ2-5,TRBD2,TRBV6-2/TRBV6-3,NA,CASSIAGEAQYF,TGTGCCAGCAGTATAGCGGGAGAGGCCCAGTACTTC
TRBJ2-4,TRBD1,TRBV2,NA,CASSQDRGVNIQYF,TGTGCCAGCAGTCAGGACAGGGGAGTAAACATTCAGTACTTC
TRBJ1-2,NA,TRBV4-1,few,CASSPTEVRGGYTF,TGCGCCAGCAGCCCCACGGAGGTTAGAGGGGGCTACACCTTC
TRBJ2-1,TRBD2,TRBV19,few,CASGGLAGIENEQFF,TGTGCCAGTGGGGGGCTAGCGGGGATCGAAAATGAGCAGTTCTTC
TRBJ1-4,TRBD1,TRBV18,once,CASSTDREEKLFF,TGTGCCAGCTCAACCGACAGGGAAGAAAAACTGTTTTTT
TRBJ2-3,NA,TRBV10-3,NA,CAIQSTITDTQYF,TGTGCCATACAGAGCACCATCACAGATACGCAGTATTTT
TRBJ1-2,NA,TRBV21-1,NA,CASRAKFRGAHGYTF,TGTGCCAGCAGAGCAAAGTTCCGGGGTGCACATGGCTACACCTTC
TRBJ1-1,NA,TRBV7-2,once,CASSPGRARGRTEAFF,TGTGCCAGCAGCCCGGGCCGGGCGCGGGGTCGTACTGAAGCTTTCTTT
TRBJ2-7,NA,TRBV6-2/TRBV6-3,NA,CASSYYWTGTYEQYF,TGTGCCAGCAGTTACTATTGGACGGGGACCTACGAGCAGTACTTC
TRBJ1-2,TRBD1,TRBV19,NA,CASSIRDRGTNGYTF,TGTGCCAGTAGTATACGGGACAGGGGAACAAATGGCTACACCTTC
TRBJ2-1,TRBD2,TRBV6-2/TRBV6-3,NA,CASSYSMRGIDREQFF,TGTGCCAGCAGTTACTCTATGCGGGGGATTGATCGTGAGCAGTTCTTC
TRBJ1-1,NA,TRBV9,NA,CASSVSSGERYTEAFF,TGTGCCAGCAGCGTATCAAGTGGTGAGAGGTACACTGAAGCTTTCTTT
TRBJ1-6,NA,TRBV30,few,CAWSGGGHISVYNSPLHF,TGTGCCTGGAGCGGAGGAGGTCATATCTCGGTCTATAATTCACCCCTCCACTTT
TRBJ2-3,TRBD1,TRBV20-1,NA,CSAPTGGTQYF,TGCAGTGCTCCTACAGGGGGGACGCAGTATTTT
TRBJ1-2,NA,TRBV28,NA,CASSRDSTYGYTF,TGTGCCAGCAGCCGTGACAGCACCTATGGCTACACCTTC
TRBJ2-1,TRBD2,TRBV7-9,NA,CASSPRTSLTYNEQFF,TGTGCCAGCAGCCCCCGGACTAGCCTCACCTACAATGAGCAGTTCTTC
TRBJ2-7,TRBD2,TRBV27,NA,CASSRGSRMYEQYF,TGTGCCAGCAGTCGCGGGAGTCGGATGTACGAGCAGTACTTC
TRBJ1-5,NA,TRBV19,NA,CASSTTAYQPQHF,TGTGCCAGTAGTACTACAGCCTATCAGCCCCAGCATTTT
TRBJ1-4,NA,TRBV4-1,NA,CASTGGGVPVAGGVEKLFF,TGCGCCAGCACTGGAGGAGGTGTCCCGGTGGCAGGAGGTGTTGAAAAACTGTTTTTT
TRBJ2-1,TRBD2,TRBV10-3,NA,CAISDGRELYNEQFF,TGTGCCATCAGTGATGGGCGGGAGCTCTACAATGAGCAGTTCTTC
TRBJ2-5,TRBD2,TRBV6-2/TRBV6-3,NA,CASSSPGLVLLGETQYF,TGTGCCAGCAGTTCGCCGGGACTAGTCCTTCTGGGGGAGACCCAGTACTTC
TRBJ2-1,TRBD2,TRBV5-1,NA,CASSLVSSGSGQVEQFF,TGCGCCAGCAGCTTGGTATCTAGCGGGAGCGGACAGGTTGAGCAGTTCTTC
TRBJ2-4,NA,TRBV7-9,NA,CASSLVPGLNIQYF,TGTGCCAGCAGCTTAGTTCCGGGACTAAACATTCAGTACTTC